These T cell receptor beta chains were read from a single sample in a study of blood T cell repertoires in COVID-19. Here immunoSEQ multiplex PCR was the method, and the copy in TCRdb shows in-frame clones only, minus some. The top ten clones hold roughly 0.97% of a sample with about 430,000 clones, 70% to 90% of them seen once. What was sequenced was PBMCs or T cells enriched from blood (not recorded which). The receptors shown here come from a woman in her 30s with acute COVID-19. Both conserved end residues are part of each CDR3. D genes are given only for firm matches. Where a row states a size, it is once, few, many or the class of an expanded clone; other rows omit it.

clone_size j_call v_call d_call cdr3_aa cdr3_nt
- TRBJ2-7 TRBV29-1 - CSVRAGVGPYEQYF TGCAGCGTTCGGGCAGGGGTTGGGCCCTACGAGCAGTACTTC
- TRBJ2-7 TRBV18 - CASSPEGLASYEQYF TGTGCCAGCTCACCAGAGGGACTTGCCTCCTACGAGCAGTACTTC
few TRBJ1-5 TRBV6-2/TRBV6-3 TRBD1 CASSSTGGGFNQPQHF TGTGCCAGCAGTTCCACAGGGGGCGGTTTCAATCAGCCCCAGCATTTT
few TRBJ2-3 TRBV19 TRBD2 CASSISGGGRDTQYF TGTGCCAGTAGTATATCGGGGGGGGGCCGAGATACGCAGTATTTT
- TRBJ1-4 TRBV5-1 - CASRMQGSANEKLFF TGCGCCAGCAGAATGCAGGGTTCTGCTAATGAAAAACTGTTTTTT
- TRBJ2-3 TRBV5-1 TRBD2 CASSYLERGGLSTDTQYF TGCGCCAGCAGCTATCTCGAGCGGGGGGGCCTTTCCACAGATACGCAGTATTTT
few TRBJ1-6 TRBV7-3 - CASSSGTYNSPLHF TGTGCCAGCAGCTCAGGGACCTATAATTCACCCCTCCACTTT
- TRBJ2-1 TRBV9 TRBD2 CASSSQLAGVHNEQFF TGTGCCAGCAGCTCCCAACTAGCGGGGGTCCACAATGAGCAGTTCTTC
- TRBJ1-4 TRBV3-1/TRBV3-2 - CASGGATNEKLFF TGTGCCAGCGGGGGGGCAACTAATGAAAAACTGTTTTTT
- TRBJ2-1 TRBV21-1 - CASIAITSTEQFF TGTGCCAGCATAGCGATAACTTCCACTGAGCAGTTCTTC
once TRBJ1-5 TRBV18 - CASSGGLEQPQHF TGTGCCAGCTCCGGGGGGTTAGAGCAGCCCCAGCATTTT
- TRBJ1-1 TRBV30 - CAWSVSGAEAFF TGTGCCTGGAGTGTGTCAGGGGCTGAAGCTTTCTTT
- TRBJ1-2 TRBV2 - CASSDPGQLSYRGYTF TGTGCCAGCAGTGACCCAGGACAGTTATCTTATAGGGGCTACACCTTC
- TRBJ2-1 TRBV6-6 TRBD1 CASSYSQGGHEQFF TGTGCCAGCAGTTACTCACAGGGGGGCCATGAGCAGTTCTTC
- TRBJ1-2 TRBV18 TRBD1 CASSPGQGAHGYTF TGTGCCAGCTCACCTGGACAGGGGGCGCACGGCTACACCTTC
- TRBJ2-6 TRBV6-2/TRBV6-3 - CASSYFYSAGANVLTF TGTGCCAGCAGTTACTTTTATTCGGCTGGGGCCAACGTCCTGACTTTC
- TRBJ2-1 TRBV5-1 TRBD2 CASSFTSGASREQFF TGCGCCAGCAGCTTCACTAGCGGGGCCTCCCGAGAGCAGTTCTTC
- TRBJ2-3 TRBV18 - CASSPLRAGNTDTQYF TGTGCCAGCTCACCCTTGAGGGCAGGAAACACAGATACGCAGTATTTT
once TRBJ1-1 TRBV6-6 TRBD1 CASSRQGLNTEAFF TGTGCCAGCAGCCGACAGGGGTTGAACACTGAAGCTTTCTTT
- TRBJ2-7 TRBV5-6 - CASSPAQVYEQYF TGTGCCAGCAGCCCGGCGCAGGTCTACGAGCAGTACTTC
- TRBJ1-1 TRBV19 - CASSKDRMNTEAFF TGTGCCAGTAGTAAGGACAGAATGAACACTGAAGCTTTCTTT
few TRBJ1-2 TRBV19 TRBD1 CASSISGDSPGYTF TGTGCCAGTAGTATCAGTGGGGACAGCCCAGGCTACACCTTC